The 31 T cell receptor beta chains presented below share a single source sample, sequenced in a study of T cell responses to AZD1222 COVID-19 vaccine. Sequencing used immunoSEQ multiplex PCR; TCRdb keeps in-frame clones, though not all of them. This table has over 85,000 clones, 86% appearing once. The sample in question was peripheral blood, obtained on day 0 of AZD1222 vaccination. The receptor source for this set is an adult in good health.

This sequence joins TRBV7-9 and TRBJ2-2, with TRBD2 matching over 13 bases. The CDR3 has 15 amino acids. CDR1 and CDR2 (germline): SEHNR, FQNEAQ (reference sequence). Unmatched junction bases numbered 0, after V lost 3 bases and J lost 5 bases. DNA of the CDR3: TGTGCCAGCAGCTTGGGACTAGCGGGGACCGGGGAGCTGTTTTTT. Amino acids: CASSLGLAGTGELFF.

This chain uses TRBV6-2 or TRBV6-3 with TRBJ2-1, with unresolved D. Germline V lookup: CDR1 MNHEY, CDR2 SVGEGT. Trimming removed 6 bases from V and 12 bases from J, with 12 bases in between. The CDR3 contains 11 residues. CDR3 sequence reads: CASSQALRQFF. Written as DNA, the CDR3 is TGTGCCAGCAGCCAAGCCCTTCGGCAGTTCTTC.

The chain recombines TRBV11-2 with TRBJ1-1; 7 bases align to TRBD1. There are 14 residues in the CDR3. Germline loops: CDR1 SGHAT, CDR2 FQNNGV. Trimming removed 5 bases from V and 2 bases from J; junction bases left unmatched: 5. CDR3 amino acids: CASSPDRVNTEAFF. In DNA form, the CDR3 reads TGTGCCAGCAGCCCAGACAGGGTAAACACTGAAGCTTTCTTT.

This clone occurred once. CDR3 protein: CATSGGGTDTQYF. In nucleotides, the CDR3 is TGTGCCACCAGCGGGGGCGGAACAGATACGCAGTATTTT. The J gene is TRBJ2-3, the V gene TRBV15; D perhaps matches TRBD1 (6 bases). The CDR3 spans 13 residues. CDR1 and CDR2 from the germline V gene are LNHNV and YYDKDF (reference sequence). With 5 bases removed from V and 3 bases from J, the gap between germline ends came to 9 bases.

The CDR3 coding sequence is TGTGCCAGCAGTTACCGAACAGAACGTCTTAACTATGGCTACACCTTC. The encoded protein is CASSYRTERLNYGYTF. The chain uses TRBV6-5 and TRBJ1-2; D is unresolved. The CDR3 has 16 amino acids. V lost 2 bases and J lost 1, with 14 bases in between. Germline CDR1 MNHEY, CDR2 SVGAGI.

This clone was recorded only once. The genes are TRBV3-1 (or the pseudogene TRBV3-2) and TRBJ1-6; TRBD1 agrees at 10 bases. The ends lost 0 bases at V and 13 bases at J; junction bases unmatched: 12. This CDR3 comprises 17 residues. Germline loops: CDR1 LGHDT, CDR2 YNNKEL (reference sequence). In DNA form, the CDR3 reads TGTGCCAGCAGCCAAGACTCGGCCGGGACAGGGGCGAGTCCCCTCCACTTT. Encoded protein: CASSQDSAGTGASPLHF.

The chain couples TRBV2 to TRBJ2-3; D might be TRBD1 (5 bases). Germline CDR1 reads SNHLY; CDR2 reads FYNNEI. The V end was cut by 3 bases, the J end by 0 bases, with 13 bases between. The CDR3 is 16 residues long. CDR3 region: CASSDRQSTSTDTQYF. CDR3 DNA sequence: TGTGCCAGCAGTGATCGACAGTCTACTAGCACAGATACGCAGTATTTT.

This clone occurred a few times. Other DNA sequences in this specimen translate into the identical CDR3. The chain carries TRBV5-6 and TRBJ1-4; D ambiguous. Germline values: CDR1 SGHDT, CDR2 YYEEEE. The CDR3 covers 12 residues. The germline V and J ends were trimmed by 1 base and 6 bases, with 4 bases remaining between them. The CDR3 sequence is CASSLSDEKLFF. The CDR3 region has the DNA TGTGCCAGCAGCTTGTCGGATGAAAAACTGTTTTTT.

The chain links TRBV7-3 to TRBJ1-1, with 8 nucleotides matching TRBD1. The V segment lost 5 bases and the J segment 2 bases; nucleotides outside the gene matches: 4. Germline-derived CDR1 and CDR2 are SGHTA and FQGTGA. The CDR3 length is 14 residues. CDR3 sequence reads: CASSPDRGNTEAFF. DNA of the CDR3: TGTGCCAGCAGCCCCGACAGGGGAAACACTGAAGCTTTCTTT.

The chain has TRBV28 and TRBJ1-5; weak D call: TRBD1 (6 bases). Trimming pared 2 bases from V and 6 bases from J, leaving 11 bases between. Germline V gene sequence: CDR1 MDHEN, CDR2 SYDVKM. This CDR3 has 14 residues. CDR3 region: CASSLTGPGQPQHF. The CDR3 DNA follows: TGTGCCAGCAGTTTAACAGGGCCGGGTCAGCCCCAGCATTTT.

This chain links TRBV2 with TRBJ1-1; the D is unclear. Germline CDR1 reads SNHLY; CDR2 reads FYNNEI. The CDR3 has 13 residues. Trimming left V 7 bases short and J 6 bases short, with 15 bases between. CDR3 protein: CASTERGEAEAFF. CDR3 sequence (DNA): TGTGCCAGCACCGAGAGAGGTGAGGCTGAAGCTTTCTTT.

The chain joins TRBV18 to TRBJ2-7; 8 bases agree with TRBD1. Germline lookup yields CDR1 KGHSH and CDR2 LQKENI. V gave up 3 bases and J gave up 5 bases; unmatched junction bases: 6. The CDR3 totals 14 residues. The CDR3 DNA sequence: TGTGCCAGCTCACCTCGCCAGGGGGCTGACGAGCAGTACTTC. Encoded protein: CASSPRQGADEQYF. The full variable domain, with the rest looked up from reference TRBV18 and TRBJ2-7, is NAGVMQNPRHLVRRRGQEARLRCSPMKGHSHVYWYRQLPEEGLKFMVYLQKENIIDESGMPKERFSAEFPKEGPSILRIQQVVRGDSAAYFCASSPRQGADEQYFGPGTRLTVT.

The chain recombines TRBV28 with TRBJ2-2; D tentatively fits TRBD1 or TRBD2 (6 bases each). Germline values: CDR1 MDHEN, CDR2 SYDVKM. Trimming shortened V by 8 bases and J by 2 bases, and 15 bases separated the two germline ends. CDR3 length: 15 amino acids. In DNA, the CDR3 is TGTGCCAGCGGTGAAAGGGGGGCAAACACCGGGGAGCTGTTTTTT. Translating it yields CASGERGANTGELFF.

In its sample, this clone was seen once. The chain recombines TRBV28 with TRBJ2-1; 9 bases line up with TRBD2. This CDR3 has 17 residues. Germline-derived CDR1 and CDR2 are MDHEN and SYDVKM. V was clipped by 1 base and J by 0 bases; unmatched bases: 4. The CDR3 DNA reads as TGTGCCAGCAGTTTATCGAATAGCGGGAGCTCCTACAATGAGCAGTTCTTC. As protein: CASSLSNSGSSYNEQFF.

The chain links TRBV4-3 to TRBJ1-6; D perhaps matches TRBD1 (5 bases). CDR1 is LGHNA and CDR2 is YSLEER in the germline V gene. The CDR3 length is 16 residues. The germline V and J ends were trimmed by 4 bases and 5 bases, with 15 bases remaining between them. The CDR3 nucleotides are TGCGCCAGCAGCCCCCGGCAAGGGGCGGATAATTCACCCCTCCACTTT. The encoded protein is CASSPRQGADNSPLHF.

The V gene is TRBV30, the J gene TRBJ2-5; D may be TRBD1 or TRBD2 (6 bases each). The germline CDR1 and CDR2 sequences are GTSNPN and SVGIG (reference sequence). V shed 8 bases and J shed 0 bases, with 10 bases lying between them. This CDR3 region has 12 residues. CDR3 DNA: TGTGCCGGAGGGGGGTACCAAGAGACCCAGTACTTC. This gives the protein CAGGGYQETQYF.

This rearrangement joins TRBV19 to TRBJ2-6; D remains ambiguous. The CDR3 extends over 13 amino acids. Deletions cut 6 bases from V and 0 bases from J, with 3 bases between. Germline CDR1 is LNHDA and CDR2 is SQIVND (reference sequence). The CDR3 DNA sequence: TGTGCCAGTAGGGCCTCTGGGGCCAACGTCCTGACTTTC. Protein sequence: CASRASGANVLTF. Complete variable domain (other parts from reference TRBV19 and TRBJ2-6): DGGITQSPKYLFRKEGQNVTLSCEQNLNHDAMYWYRQDPGQGLRLIYYSQIVNDFQKGDIAEGYSVSREKKESFPLTVTSAQKNPTAFYLCASRASGANVLTFGAGSRLTVL.

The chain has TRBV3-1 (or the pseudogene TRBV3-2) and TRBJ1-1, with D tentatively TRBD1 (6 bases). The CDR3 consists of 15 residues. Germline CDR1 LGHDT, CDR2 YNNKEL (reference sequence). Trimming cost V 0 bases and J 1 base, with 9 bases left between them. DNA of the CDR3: TGTGCCAGCAGCCAAGAAGGAGGGGGGAACACTGAAGCTTTCTTT. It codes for CASSQEGGGNTEAFF.

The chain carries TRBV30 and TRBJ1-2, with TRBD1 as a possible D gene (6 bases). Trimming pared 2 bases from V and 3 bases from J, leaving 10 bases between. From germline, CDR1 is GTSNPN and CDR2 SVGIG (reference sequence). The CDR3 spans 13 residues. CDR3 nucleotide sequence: TGTGCCTGGAGTTCAGGGGATGACTATGGCTACACCTTC. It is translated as CAWSSGDDYGYTF. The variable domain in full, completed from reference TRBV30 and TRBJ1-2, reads SQTIHQWPATLVQPVGSPLSLECTVEGTSNPNLYWYRQAAGRGLQLLFYSVGIGQISSEVPQNLSASRPQDRQFILSSKKLLLSDSGFYLCAWSSGDDYGYTFGSGTRLTVV.

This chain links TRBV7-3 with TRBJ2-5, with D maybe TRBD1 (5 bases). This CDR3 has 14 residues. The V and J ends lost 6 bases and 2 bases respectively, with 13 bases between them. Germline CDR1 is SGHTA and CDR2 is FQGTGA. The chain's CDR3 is CASSQGGQQETQYF. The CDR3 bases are TGTGCCAGCAGTCAGGGTGGGCAGCAAGAGACCCAGTACTTC. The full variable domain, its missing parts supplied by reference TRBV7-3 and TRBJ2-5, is GAGVSQTPSNKVTEKGKYVELRCDPISGHTALYWYRQSLGQGPEFLIYFQGTGAADDSGLPNDRFFAVRPEGSVSTLKIQRTERGDSAVYLCASSQGGQQETQYFGPGTRLLVL.

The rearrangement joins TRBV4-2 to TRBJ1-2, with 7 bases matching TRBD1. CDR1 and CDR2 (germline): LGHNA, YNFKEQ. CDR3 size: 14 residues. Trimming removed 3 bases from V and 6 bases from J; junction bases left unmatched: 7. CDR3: CASSQEDRVHGYTF. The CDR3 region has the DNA TGTGCCAGCAGCCAGGAAGACAGGGTGCATGGCTACACCTTC.

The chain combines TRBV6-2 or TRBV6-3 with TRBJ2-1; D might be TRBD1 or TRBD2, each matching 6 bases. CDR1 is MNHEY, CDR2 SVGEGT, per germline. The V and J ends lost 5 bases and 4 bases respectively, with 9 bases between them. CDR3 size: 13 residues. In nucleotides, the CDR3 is TGTGCCAGCAGTAGGGGGGTATACAATGAGCAGTTCTTC. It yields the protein CASSRGVYNEQFF.

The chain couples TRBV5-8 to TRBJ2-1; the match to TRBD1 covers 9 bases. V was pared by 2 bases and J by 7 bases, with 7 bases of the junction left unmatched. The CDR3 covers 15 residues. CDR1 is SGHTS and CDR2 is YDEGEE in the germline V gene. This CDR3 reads CASSFLPDRGNEQFF. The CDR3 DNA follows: TGTGCCAGCAGCTTCTTACCGGACAGGGGTAATGAGCAGTTCTTC.

The CDR3 DNA is TGTGCCAGTAGTATAGAGGGCGGGAGTGGTGAGCAGTTCTTC. It yields the protein CASSIEGGSGEQFF. The chain couples TRBV19 to TRBJ2-1; 7 nucleotides agree with TRBD2. Trimming cost V 0 bases and J 9 bases; bases outside gene matches: 5. CDR1 is LNHDA, CDR2 SQIVND, per germline (reference sequence). The CDR3 runs to 14 residues.

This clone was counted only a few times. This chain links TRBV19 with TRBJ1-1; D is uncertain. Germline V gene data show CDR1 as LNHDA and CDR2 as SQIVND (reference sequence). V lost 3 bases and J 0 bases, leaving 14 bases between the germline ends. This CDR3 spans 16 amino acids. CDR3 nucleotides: TGTGCCAGTAGTATGTTCGGCCAACGTATGAACACTGAAGCTTTCTTT. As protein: CASSMFGQRMNTEAFF.

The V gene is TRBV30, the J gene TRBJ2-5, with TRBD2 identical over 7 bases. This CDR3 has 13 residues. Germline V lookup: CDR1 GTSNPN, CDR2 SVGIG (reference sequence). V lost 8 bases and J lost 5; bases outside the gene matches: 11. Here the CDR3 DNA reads TGTGCCCAGTCCAGCGGGGTCCGGGAGACCCAGTACTTC. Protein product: CAQSSGVRETQYF.

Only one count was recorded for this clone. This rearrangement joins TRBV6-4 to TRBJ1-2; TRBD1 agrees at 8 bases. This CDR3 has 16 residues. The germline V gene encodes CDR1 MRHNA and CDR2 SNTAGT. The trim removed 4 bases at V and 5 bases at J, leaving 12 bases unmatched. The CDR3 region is CASSAHPGQGSYGYTF. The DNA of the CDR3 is TGTGCCAGCAGTGCCCACCCTGGACAGGGTAGTTATGGCTACACCTTC.

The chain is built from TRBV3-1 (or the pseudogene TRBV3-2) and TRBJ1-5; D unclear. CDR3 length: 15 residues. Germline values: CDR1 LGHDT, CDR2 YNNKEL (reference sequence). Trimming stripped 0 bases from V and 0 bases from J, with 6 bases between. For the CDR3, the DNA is TGTGCCAGCAGCCAAGATCCCCTTAGCAATCAGCCCCAGCATTTT. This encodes CASSQDPLSNQPQHF.

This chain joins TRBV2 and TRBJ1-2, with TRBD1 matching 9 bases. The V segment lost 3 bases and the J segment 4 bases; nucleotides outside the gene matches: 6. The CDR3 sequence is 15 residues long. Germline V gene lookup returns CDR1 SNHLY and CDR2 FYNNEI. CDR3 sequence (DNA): TGTGCCAGCAGTGAGATCCCGACAGGGGGCTATGGCTACACCTTC. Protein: CASSEIPTGGYGYTF.

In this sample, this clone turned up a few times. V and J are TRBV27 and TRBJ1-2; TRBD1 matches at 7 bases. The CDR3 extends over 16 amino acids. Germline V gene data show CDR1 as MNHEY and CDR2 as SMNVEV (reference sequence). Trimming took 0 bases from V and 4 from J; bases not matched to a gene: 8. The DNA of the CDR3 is TGTGCCAGCAGTTTATCGACCTCCACAGGGGCCTATGGCTACACCTTC. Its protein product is CASSLSTSTGAYGYTF.

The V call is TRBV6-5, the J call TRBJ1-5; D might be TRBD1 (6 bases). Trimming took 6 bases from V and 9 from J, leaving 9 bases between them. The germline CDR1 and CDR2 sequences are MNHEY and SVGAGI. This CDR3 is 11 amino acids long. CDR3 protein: CASRQGGPQHF. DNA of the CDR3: TGTGCCAGCAGACAGGGAGGGCCCCAGCATTTT.